This T cell receptor (beta chain) comes out of a study of identical twins. The CDR3 contains 15 residues. The junction had 4 bases not matched to a gene; V was cut back by 4 bases and J by 3 bases. The germline V gene encodes CDR1 ENHRY and CDR2 SYGVKD. TCRdb independently ran MiXCR on the 5' RACE reads; one entry per CDR3 protein. In the table there are around 250,000 distinct CDR3 sequences, about an eighth of which are singletons. These same data were also listed under a study on yellow fever vaccine responses in identical twins.

The sequenced sample was memory (CD45RO+) T cells sorted from blood. V is TRBV10-3 and J is TRBJ2-3; the match to TRBD2 covers 10 bases. The TCR comes from a woman between 18 and 30 years old in good health. CDR3 loop: CAISAQGLATDTQYF. The CDR3 DNA reads TGTGCCATCAGTGCCCAGGGACTAGCGACAGATACGCAGTATTTT.